One and the same sample provided the 27 T cell receptor beta chains below, sequenced in a study of cytomegalovirus exposure and HLA in healthy donors. A multiplex PCR was run with 60 Vbeta primers and 13 Jbeta primers. Assay used: immunoSEQ multiplex PCR; TCRdb lists only in-frame clones, some missing. The profile covers 110,000 to 150,000 clones, with 70% to 80% appearing a single time and almost 4% taken by the ten largest. Sequencing used PBMCs. The receptor set was obtained from a man between 18 and 35 years old in good health and CMV-seronegative.

The chain uses TRBV27 and TRBJ1-2; possibly TRBD1 for D (5 bases). The germline CDR1 and CDR2 sequences are MNHEY and SMNVEV (reference sequence). The CDR3 totals 16 residues. Trimming cost V 0 bases and J 7 bases, with 18 bases left between them. CDR3 DNA: TGTGCCAGCAGTTTATCCTCTGGGCAGGGTATTGGTGGCTACACCTTC. Translated, it gives CASSLSSGQGIGGYTF.

The chain employs TRBV10-3 and TRBJ2-7, with a possible D match to TRBD1 (5 bases). CDR3 size: 14 residues. Looked up from germline, CDR1 is ENHRY and CDR2 is SYGVKD. V was pared by 4 bases and J by 0 bases, with 10 bases between. The CDR3 bases are TGTGCCATCAGTGCTGGACAAAACTCCTACGAGCAGTACTTC. This encodes CAISAGQNSYEQYF.

This chain connects TRBV7-6 to TRBJ2-3; 8 nucleotides agree with TRBD1. The CDR3 is made up of 15 amino acids. Trimming cost V 4 bases and J 3 bases; bases outside gene matches: 6. CDR1 is SGHVS, CDR2 FNYEAQ, per germline. CDR3 bases: TGTGCCAGCAGCTCGACAGGGGTGGTGACAGATACGCAGTATTTT. Translated: CASSSTGVVTDTQYF. Complete variable domain (other parts from reference TRBV7-6 and TRBJ2-3): GAGVSQSPRYKVTKRGQDVALRCDPISGHVSLYWYRQALGQGPEFLTYFNYEAQQDKSGLPNDRFSAERPEGSISTLTIQRTEQRDSAMYRCASSSTGVVTDTQYFGPGTRLTVL.

The chain employs TRBV7-9 and TRBJ2-7; 9 positions agree with TRBD1. J gave up 2 bases and V 4 bases, and 6 bases lay outside the gene matches. The CDR3 runs to 15 residues. Germline V gene data show CDR1 as SEHNR and CDR2 as FQNEAQ (reference sequence). CDR3 nucleotide sequence: TGTGCCAGCAGCTCGACAGGGGGTAGGGCCTACGAGCAGTACTTC. Its protein product is CASSSTGGRAYEQYF. The full variable domain, in which reference TRBV7-9 and TRBJ2-7 provide the parts outside the CDR3, is DTGVSQNPRHKITKRGQNVTFRCDPISEHNRLYWYRQTLGQGPEFLTYFQNEAQLEKSRLLSDRFSAERPKGSFSTLEIQRTEQGDSAMYLCASSSTGGRAYEQYFGPGTRLTVT.

The J gene is TRBJ2-2, the V gene TRBV4-2; D is undetermined. The ends were cut back, 0 bases at V and 7 bases at J, with 12 bases in the middle. Germline CDR1 is LGHNA and CDR2 is YNFKEQ. The CDR3 spans 15 residues. CDR3 coding DNA: TGTGCCAGCAGCCAAGATTACCGAGGTATCGGGGAGCTGTTTTTT. Amino acid sequence: CASSQDYRGIGELFF.

The genes are TRBV10-1 and TRBJ2-3; D is unresolved. V was shortened by 2 bases and J by 3 bases, with 6 bases between the two germline ends. The germline gives CDR1 WNHNN, CDR2 SYGVQD (reference sequence). The CDR3 loop spans 13 amino acids. The CDR3 nucleotides read TGCGCCAGCAGTGAGACTTGGACAGATACGCAGTATTTT. It translates to CASSETWTDTQYF.

This clone occurred once. This sequence joins TRBV5-1 and TRBJ2-7; 8 bases map to TRBD2. J gave up 4 bases and V 4 bases, and 7 bases lay outside the gene matches. The CDR3 length is 14 residues. Germline lookup yields CDR1 SGHRS and CDR2 YFSETQ. The CDR3 protein is CASSVGRAGYEQYF. The CDR3 DNA follows: TGCGCCAGCAGCGTCGGGAGGGCCGGATACGAGCAGTACTTC.

This rearrangement joins TRBV6-1 to TRBJ1-1; no clear D. Per germline, CDR1 MNHNS and CDR2 SASEGT. CDR3 length: 15 residues. The V end lost 7 bases, the J end lost 6 bases, and 21 bases lay between the germline ends. In DNA, the CDR3 is TGTGCCAGCAAAGACTGGACGGGAGGGTTGGCTGAAGCTTTCTTT. Translation gives CASKDWTGGLAEAFF.

V usage is TRBV21-1 and J usage is TRBJ2-3; TRBD1, the table's D call, lacks a check against the DNA. TRBV21-1 is marked as a pseudogene. This CDR3 region has 16 residues. The CDR3 sequence is CASSKPRGRRTDTQYF. CDR3 DNA: TGTGCCAGCAGCAAACCCAGGGGGCGTCGCACAGATACGCAGTATTTT.

The table lists this clone with a few counts. The V and J genes are TRBV7-2 and TRBJ2-5, with 7 bases matching TRBD2. The V gene end was trimmed by 1 base and the J gene end by 3 bases; junction bases not matched to a gene: 5. The germline gives CDR1 SGHTA, CDR2 FQGNSA. The CDR3 runs to 15 residues. CDR3 loop: CASSLGGGGKETQYF. The CDR3, as DNA: TGTGCCAGCAGCTTAGGCGGGGGAGGGAAAGAGACCCAGTACTTC.

The V call is TRBV19, the J call TRBJ1-4, with D perhaps TRBD1 (6 bases). The CDR3 sequence is 13 residues long. V shed 2 bases and J shed 12 bases, with 13 bases lying between them. Germline assignment: CDR1 LNHDA and CDR2 SQIVND (reference sequence). CDR3 region: CASSISSAGELFF. Here the CDR3 DNA reads TGTGCCAGTAGTATAAGTTCGGCAGGGGAACTGTTTTTT.

The chain employs TRBV19 and TRBJ2-5, with TRBD1 matching 9 bases. The J call may be in error: the DNA end matches TRBJ2-7 better. CDR3 length: 13 residues. Germline CDR1 reads LNHDA; CDR2 reads SQIVND (reference sequence). DNA of the CDR3: TGTGCCAGTGCCGGGACAGGGTACTACGAGCAGTACTTC. This codes for CASAGTGYYEQYF.

This chain uses TRBV6-5 with TRBJ2-5; maybe TRBD2 (6 bases). CDR3 size: 16 residues. V lost 2 bases and J 4 bases, leaving 17 bases between the germline ends. Germline V gene data show CDR1 as MNHEY and CDR2 as SVGAGI. CDR3 residues: CASSYMTEGKGETQYF. The CDR3 DNA is TGTGCCAGCAGTTACATGACGGAGGGAAAGGGAGAGACCCAGTACTTC.

V is TRBV5-6 and J is TRBJ2-5; TRBD2 matches at 8 bases. Germline CDR1 and CDR2: SGHDT and YYEEEE. This CDR3 comprises 16 residues. The junction had 12 bases not matched to a gene; V was cut back by 4 bases and J by 4 bases. Here the CDR3 DNA reads TGTGCCAGCAGCCCCCCGCAAAGCGGGGGCGCAGAGACCCAGTACTTC. As protein: CASSPPQSGGAETQYF.

This clone was seen ten or more times. The chain joins TRBV5-3 to TRBJ1-5, with D perhaps TRBD1 (5 bases). TRBV5-3 is assigned to the ORF class and has an uncertain function. The length of the CDR3 is 14 residues. Trimming removed 2 bases from V and 3 bases from J, with 9 bases in between. CDR3 protein: CARSFRGSNQPQHF. Here the CDR3 DNA reads TGTGCCAGAAGCTTCCGGGGGTCCAATCAGCCCCAGCATTTT.

The J gene is TRBJ2-7, the V gene TRBV5-8; D perhaps matches TRBD2 (6 bases). The CDR3 loop spans 15 amino acids. The germline V gene encodes CDR1 SGHTS and CDR2 YDEGEE. Deletions cut 2 bases from V and 2 bases from J, with 14 bases between. The CDR3, as DNA: TGTGCCAGCAGCTTAGTTAGCGGTTCAACCTACGAGCAGTACTTC. Translation gives CASSLVSGSTYEQYF.

The rearrangement links TRBV6-5 to TRBJ2-7; TRBD2 agrees at 7 bases. Trimming took 8 bases from V and 6 from J; bases not matched to a gene: 4. This CDR3 comprises 11 residues. CDR1 MNHEY and CDR2 SVGAGI come from the germline V gene. CDR3 residues: CASAGVSEQYF. Written as DNA, the CDR3 is TGTGCCAGCGCGGGGGTTAGCGAGCAGTACTTC.

This clone was observed a few times. The chain's CDR3 is CASSLAPSPVYEQYF. CDR3 nucleotide sequence: TGTGCCAGCAGTTTAGCTCCTAGTCCCGTCTACGAGCAGTACTTC. The gene calls are TRBV27 and TRBJ2-7; no definite D call. Trimming shortened V by 2 bases and J by 3 bases, and 14 bases separated the two germline ends. Germline CDR1 and CDR2: MNHEY and SMNVEV (reference sequence). The CDR3 is 15 amino acids.

J is TRBJ2-1 and V is TRBV6-5, with 11 bases matching TRBD2. This CDR3 comprises 16 residues. Germline CDR1 is MNHEY and CDR2 is SVGAGI. Losses at the gene ends were 4 bases for V and 2 bases for J; bases not matched to a gene: 4. The DNA of the CDR3 is TGTGCCAGCAGTTCCGTGACTAGCGGGGCCTACAATGAGCAGTTCTTC. It is translated as CASSSVTSGAYNEQFF.

The chain joins TRBV28 to TRBJ2-6, with D hard to call. This CDR3 spans 14 amino acids. Germline values: CDR1 MDHEN, CDR2 SYDVKM. V lost 6 bases, J lost 0 bases, and 6 bases lay in between. CDR3 sequence: CASRQFSGANVLTF. As DNA, the CDR3 is TGTGCCAGCAGACAGTTCTCTGGGGCCAACGTCCTGACTTTC. Full variable domain (remainder filled in from reference TRBV28 and TRBJ2-6): DVKVTQSSRYLVKRTGEKVFLECVQDMDHENMFWYRQDPGLGLRLIYFSYDVKMKEKGDIPEGYSVSREKKERFSLILESASTNQTSMYLCASRQFSGANVLTFGAGSRLTVL.

This rearrangement joins TRBV28 to TRBJ2-7; D gene ambiguous. V was shortened by 2 bases and J by 3 bases, with 5 bases between the two germline ends. This CDR3 comprises 12 residues. Germline lookup yields CDR1 MDHEN and CDR2 SYDVKM. In nucleotides, the CDR3 is TGTGCCAGCAGTTTACTTAACTACGAGCAGTACTTC. Protein product: CASSLLNYEQYF.

This clone was observed a handful of times. The rearrangement joins TRBV9 to TRBJ2-3; 14 bases are a match to TRBD2. CDR3 length: 19 residues. With V trimmed by 0 bases and J by 6 bases, 12 bases remained unmatched. In germline, CDR1 is SGDLS, CDR2 YYNGEE. This chain's CDR3 is CASSVEAGTSGSRHDTQYF. CDR3 bases: TGTGCCAGCAGCGTAGAGGCCGGGACTAGCGGGAGTAGGCACGATACGCAGTATTTT.

The J gene is TRBJ1-1, the V gene TRBV19, with D possibly matching TRBD1 (5 bases). Germline V gene lookup returns CDR1 LNHDA and CDR2 SQIVND (reference sequence). V lost 2 bases and J 10 bases, leaving 8 bases between the germline ends. The CDR3 spans 11 residues. CDR3 DNA: TGTGCCAGTAGTATAAAGGGGATAGCTTTCTTT. Encoded protein: CASSIKGIAFF.

The chain has TRBV5-1 and TRBJ1-1; D not resolved. The CDR3 runs 15 residues. Germline values: CDR1 SGHRS, CDR2 YFSETQ. V lost 4 bases and J lost 1, with 14 bases in between. The CDR3 loop reads CASSPNTGENTEAFF. CDR3 coding DNA: TGCGCCAGCAGCCCAAACACCGGGGAGAACACTGAAGCTTTCTTT.

This chain connects TRBV9 to TRBJ2-7, with no clear D. The CDR3 sequence is 15 residues long. Germline V gene lookup returns CDR1 SGDLS and CDR2 YYNGEE. V was trimmed by 0 bases and J by 0 bases, leaving 10 bases between them. CDR3 region: CASSVGSEISYEQYF. As DNA, the CDR3 is TGTGCCAGCAGCGTAGGGTCAGAAATCTCCTACGAGCAGTACTTC.

The chain links TRBV2 to TRBJ2-1; TRBD2 aligns across 8 bases. The CDR3 runs to 13 residues. V shed 4 bases and J 12 bases; nucleotides not matched to a gene: 8. The germline V gene encodes CDR1 SNHLY and CDR2 FYNNEI. CDR3 DNA: TGTGCCAGCAGTGGAAGTAGCGGGGTGAGGCAGTTCTTC. This encodes CASSGSSGVRQFF.

The chain recombines TRBV21-1 with TRBJ2-7; the tabulated D call, TRBD2, remains unverified against the DNA. TRBV21-1 is an annotated pseudogene. The CDR3 length is 16 residues. CDR3: CASSRRGDSGPYEQYF. CDR3 coding DNA: TGTGCCAGCAGCCGGCGTGGAGACTCGGGTCCCTACGAGCAGTACTTC.